This T cell receptor (beta chain) derives from a study of technical replicates of blood from a few donors. The method was immunoSEQ multiplex PCR; TCRdb's version includes in-frame clones alone and lacks a portion of them. The table has about 80,000 clones, around 90% seen once; the top ten hold 0.39%. The CDR3 runs to 13 residues. Germline assignment: CDR1 SGHDN and CDR2 FVKESK. Trimming cost V 1 base and J 9 bases, with 10 bases left between them. The TCR sequence derives from a human donor in good health. The specimen sequenced was T cells isolated from PBMCs. This sequence joins TRBV14 and TRBJ2-1; no clear D gene. The CDR3 reads CASSQATVSEQFF. DNA of the CDR3: TGTGCCAGCAGCCAAGCTACAGTTAGTGAGCAGTTCTTC.